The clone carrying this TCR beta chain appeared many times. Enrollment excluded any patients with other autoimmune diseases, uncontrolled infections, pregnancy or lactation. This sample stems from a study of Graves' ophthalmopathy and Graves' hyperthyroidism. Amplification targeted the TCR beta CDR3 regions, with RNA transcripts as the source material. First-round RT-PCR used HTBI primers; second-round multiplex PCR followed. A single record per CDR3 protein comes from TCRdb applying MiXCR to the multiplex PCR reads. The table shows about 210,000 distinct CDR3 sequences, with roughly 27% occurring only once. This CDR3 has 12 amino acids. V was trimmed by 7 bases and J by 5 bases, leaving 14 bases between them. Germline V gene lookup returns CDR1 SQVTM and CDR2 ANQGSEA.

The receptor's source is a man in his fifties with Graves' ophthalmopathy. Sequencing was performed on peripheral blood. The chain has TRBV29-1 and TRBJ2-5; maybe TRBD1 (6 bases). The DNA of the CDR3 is TGCAGCGCGTACAGGGCCGGGGAGACCCAGTACTTC. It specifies CSAYRAGETQYF.